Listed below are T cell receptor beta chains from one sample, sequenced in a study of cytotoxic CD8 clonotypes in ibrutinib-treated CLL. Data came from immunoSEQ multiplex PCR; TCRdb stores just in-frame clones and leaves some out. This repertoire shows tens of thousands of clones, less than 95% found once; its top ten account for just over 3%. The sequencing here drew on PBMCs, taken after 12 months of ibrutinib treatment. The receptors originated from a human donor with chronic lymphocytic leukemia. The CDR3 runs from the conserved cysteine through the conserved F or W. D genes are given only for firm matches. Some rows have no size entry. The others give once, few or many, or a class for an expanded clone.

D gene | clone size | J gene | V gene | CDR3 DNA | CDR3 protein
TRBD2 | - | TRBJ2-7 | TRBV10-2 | TGCGCCAGCAGTAGGGGGTTAGCGGGAGGGGCCTCCTACGAGCAGTACTTC | CASSRGLAGGASYEQYF
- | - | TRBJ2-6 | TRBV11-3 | TGTGCCAGCAGTTTTCACTCTGGGGCCAACGTCCTGACTTTC | CASSFHSGANVLTF
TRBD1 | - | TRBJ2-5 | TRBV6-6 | TGTGCCAGCAGCCCCGACAGGGCTCAAGAGACCCAGTACTTC | CASSPDRAQETQYF
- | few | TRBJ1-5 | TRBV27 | TGTGCCAGCAGTGACCAACCAACAGGGAATCAGCCCCAGCATTTT | CASSDQPTGNQPQHF
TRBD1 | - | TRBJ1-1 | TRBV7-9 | TGTGCCAGCAGCTTAGTGACAGGGGGAGGGACTGAAGCTTTCTTT | CASSLVTGGGTEAFF
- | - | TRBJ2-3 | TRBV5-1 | TGCGCCAGCAGCTTGCAAGCGGGCAGCCCCTTCAGCACAGATACGCAGTATTTT | CASSLQAGSPFSTDTQYF
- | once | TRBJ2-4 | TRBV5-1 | TGCGCCAGCAGCTTGTCCACGGGGAATAAAATAGGCATTCAGTACTTC | CASSLSTGNKIGIQYF
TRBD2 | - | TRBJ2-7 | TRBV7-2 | TGTGCCAGCAGCTTAGCGTATCGTCTAGCGGGAGGAAGAGGCGAGCAGTACTTC | CASSLAYRLAGGRGEQYF
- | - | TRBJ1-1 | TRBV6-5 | TGTGCCAGCAGACTTAGACAGGACCTGAACACTGAAGCTTTCTTT | CASRLRQDLNTEAFF
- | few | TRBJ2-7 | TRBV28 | TGTGCCAGCAGTTTTTGGGGGGACGACGAGCAGTACTTC | CASSFWGDDEQYF
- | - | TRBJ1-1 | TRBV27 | TGTGCCAGCTTCCGAATCGCCTCATTTGTGACTGAAGCTTTCTTT | CASFRIASFVTEAFF
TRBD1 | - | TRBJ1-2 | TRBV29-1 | TGCAGCGTTGCGAAGGGGGCGGATGGCTACACCTTC | CSVAKGADGYTF
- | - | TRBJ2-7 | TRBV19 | TGTGCCAGTAGTATTTATCACGGGCCGACCTACGAGCAGTACTTC | CASSIYHGPTYEQYF
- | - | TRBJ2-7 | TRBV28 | TGTGCCAGCAGCGAACCGGGATACACCCGCTACGAGCAGTACTTC | CASSEPGYTRYEQYF
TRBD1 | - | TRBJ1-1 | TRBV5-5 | TGTGCCAGCAGGCCGGACAGGGGAGCTGAAGCTTTCTTT | CASRPDRGAEAFF
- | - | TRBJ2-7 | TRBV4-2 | TGTGCCAGCAGCCAAGTTTACGGGGTTGGTTACGAGCAGTACTTC | CASSQVYGVGYEQYF
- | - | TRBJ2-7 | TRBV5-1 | TGCGCCAGCAGCTTGGACGCCTACGAGCAGTACTTC | CASSLDAYEQYF
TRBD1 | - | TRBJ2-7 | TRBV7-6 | TGTGCCAGCAGCTTAGGAGGGACAGGGACCTACGAGCAGTACTTC | CASSLGGTGTYEQYF
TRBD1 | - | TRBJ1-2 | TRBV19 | TGTGCCAGTAGAACCCCAGGGGGAGATGGCTACACCTTC | CASRTPGGDGYTF
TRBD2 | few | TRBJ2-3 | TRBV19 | TGTGCCAGTAGTGGTAGCGGGAGGGACACAGATACGCAGTATTTT | CASSGSGRDTDTQYF
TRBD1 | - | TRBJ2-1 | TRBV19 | TGTGCCAGTAGTATCTCGGACAGGGCCCACAATGAGCAGTTCTTC | CASSISDRAHNEQFF
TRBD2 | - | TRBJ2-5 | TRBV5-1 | TGCGCCAGCAGCTTGATCGCTAGCGGGAAAGAGACCCAGTACTTC | CASSLIASGKETQYF
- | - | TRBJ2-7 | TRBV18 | TGTGCCAGCTCACCACCCGAGCGCTCCTACGAGCAGTACTTC | CASSPPERSYEQYF
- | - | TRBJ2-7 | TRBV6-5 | TGTGCCAGCAGACCCGGTGGACAGCGAACCTACGAGCAGTACTTC | CASRPGGQRTYEQYF
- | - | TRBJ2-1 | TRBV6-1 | TGTGCCACCCAAGCCCCTGCCTACAATGAGCAGTTCTTC | CATQAPAYNEQFF
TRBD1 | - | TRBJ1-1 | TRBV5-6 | TGTGCCAGCAGCTACCGTACAGGGGACATGAACACTGAAGCTTTCTTT | CASSYRTGDMNTEAFF
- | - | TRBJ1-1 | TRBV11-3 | TGTGCCAGCGGGGACACAGACGGCACTGAAGCTTTCTTT | CASGDTDGTEAFF
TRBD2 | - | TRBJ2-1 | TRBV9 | TGTGCCAGCACCGGAAAACTAGCGGGGCCCTACAATGAGCAGTTCTTC | CASTGKLAGPYNEQFF
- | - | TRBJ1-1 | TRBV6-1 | TGTGCCAGCAGTGAACAAGGGGCTGGTCCCATCGGCCTGAACACTGAAGCTTTCTTT | CASSEQGAGPIGLNTEAFF
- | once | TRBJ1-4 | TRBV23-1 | TGCGCCAGCAGTCAATCATCCCCCGGACAGCTTAATGAAAAACTGTTTTTT | CASSQSSPGQLNEKLFF
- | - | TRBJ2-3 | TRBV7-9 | TGTGCCAGCGGAACCCTAGGGACAGATACGCAGTATTTT | CASGTLGTDTQYF
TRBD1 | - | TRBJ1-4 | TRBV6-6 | TGTGCCAGCAGCGCAGGGGGCGCAAGGGCAGATGAAAAACTGTTTTTT | CASSAGGARADEKLFF
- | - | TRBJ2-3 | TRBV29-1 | TGCAGCGTCGGAGGGCCGGATACGCAGTATTTT | CSVGGPDTQYF
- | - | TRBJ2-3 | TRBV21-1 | TGTGCCAGCAGCTCCCCAGCGGGGAGCACAGATACGCAGTATTTT | CASSSPAGSTDTQYF
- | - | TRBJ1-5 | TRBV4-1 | TGCGCCAGCAGCCTAGTCTATTCGGGTAGCAATCAGCCCCAGCATTTT | CASSLVYSGSNQPQHF
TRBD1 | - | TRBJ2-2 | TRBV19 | TGTGCCAGTAGTGGGGGACAGGAGGACACCGGGGAGCTGTTTTTT | CASSGGQEDTGELFF